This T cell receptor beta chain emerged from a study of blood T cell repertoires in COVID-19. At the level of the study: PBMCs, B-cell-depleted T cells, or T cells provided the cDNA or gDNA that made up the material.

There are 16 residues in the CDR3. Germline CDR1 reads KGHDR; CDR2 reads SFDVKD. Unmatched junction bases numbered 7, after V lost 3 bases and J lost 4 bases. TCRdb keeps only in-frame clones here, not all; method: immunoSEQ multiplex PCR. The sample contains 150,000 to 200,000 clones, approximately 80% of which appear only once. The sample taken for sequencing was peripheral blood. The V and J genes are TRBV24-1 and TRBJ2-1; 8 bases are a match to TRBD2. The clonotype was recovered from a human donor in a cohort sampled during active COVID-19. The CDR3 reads CATSDAVGGGYNEQFF. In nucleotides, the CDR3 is TGTGCCACCAGTGATGCGGTCGGGGGGGGTTACAATGAGCAGTTCTTC.